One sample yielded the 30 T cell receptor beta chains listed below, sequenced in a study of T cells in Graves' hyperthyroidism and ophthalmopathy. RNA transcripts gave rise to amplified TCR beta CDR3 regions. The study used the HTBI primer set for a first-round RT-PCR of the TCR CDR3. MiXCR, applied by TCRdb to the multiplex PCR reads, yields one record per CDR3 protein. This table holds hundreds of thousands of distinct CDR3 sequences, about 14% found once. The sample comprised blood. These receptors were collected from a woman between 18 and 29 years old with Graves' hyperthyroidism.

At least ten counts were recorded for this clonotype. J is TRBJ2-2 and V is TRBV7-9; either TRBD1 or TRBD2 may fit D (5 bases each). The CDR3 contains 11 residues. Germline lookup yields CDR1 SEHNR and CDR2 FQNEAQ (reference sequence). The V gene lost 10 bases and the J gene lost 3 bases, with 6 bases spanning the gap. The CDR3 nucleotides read TGTGCCATGGGGGACACCGGGGAGCTGTTTTTT. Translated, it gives CAMGDTGELFF.

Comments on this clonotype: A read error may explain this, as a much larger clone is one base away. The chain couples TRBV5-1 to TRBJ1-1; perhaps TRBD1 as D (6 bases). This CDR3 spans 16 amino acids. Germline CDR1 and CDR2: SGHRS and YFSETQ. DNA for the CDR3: TGCGCCAGCAGCTTGACACCACAGGGTGCGGGTACTGAAACTTTCTTT. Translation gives CASSLTPQGAGTETFF.

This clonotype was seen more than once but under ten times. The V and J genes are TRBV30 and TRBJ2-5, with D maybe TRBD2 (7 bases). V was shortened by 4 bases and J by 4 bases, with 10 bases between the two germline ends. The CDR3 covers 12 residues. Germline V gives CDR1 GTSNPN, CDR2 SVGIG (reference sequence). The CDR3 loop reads CAWKGGLETQYF. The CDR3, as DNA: TGTGCCTGGAAGGGGGGGTTAGAGACCCAGTACTTC.

CDR3 bases: TGCAGTGCTCTTAGCGGGAGGGCCGTCTACGAGCAGTACTTC. Protein sequence: CSALSGRAVYEQYF. The J gene is TRBJ2-7, the V gene TRBV20-1; 11 bases fit TRBD2. V shed 5 bases, J shed 3 bases, and the junction held 6 bases outside the gene matches. Looked up from germline, CDR1 is DFQATT and CDR2 is SNEGSKA (reference sequence). This CDR3 has 14 amino acids.

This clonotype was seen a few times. CDR3 DNA sequence: TGTGCCAGCAGCTTAACAGAGACTTCGGCCCAGCATTTT. This encodes CASSLTETSAQHF. This chain uses TRBV7-9 with TRBJ1-5; D unresolved. This CDR3 contains 13 residues. V was shortened by 2 bases and J by 11 bases, with 13 bases between the two germline ends. Germline CDR1 is SEHNR and CDR2 is FQNEAQ (reference sequence).

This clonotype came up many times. CDR3 coding DNA: TGCAGTGCTATTGCTACAGGGGGCGCAGATGAGCAGTTCTTC. This encodes CSAIATGGADEQFF. This chain joins TRBV20-1 and TRBJ2-1; 9 bases agree with TRBD1. Looked up from germline, CDR1 is DFQATT and CDR2 is SNEGSKA (reference sequence). Unmatched junction bases numbered 9, after V lost 4 bases and J lost 8 bases. This CDR3 is 14 amino acids long.

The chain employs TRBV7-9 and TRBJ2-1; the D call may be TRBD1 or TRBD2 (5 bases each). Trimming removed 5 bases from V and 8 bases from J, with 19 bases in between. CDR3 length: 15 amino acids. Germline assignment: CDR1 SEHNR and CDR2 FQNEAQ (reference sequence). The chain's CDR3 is CASSAPGAPLHEQFF. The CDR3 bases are TGTGCCAGCAGCGCCCCCGGGGCTCCCCTCCATGAGCAGTTCTTC.

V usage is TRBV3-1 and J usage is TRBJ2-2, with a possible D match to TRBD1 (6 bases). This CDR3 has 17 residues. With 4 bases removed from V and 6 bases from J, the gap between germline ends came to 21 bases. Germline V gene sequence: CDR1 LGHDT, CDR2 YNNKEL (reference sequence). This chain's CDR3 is CASSPNVNRVYPGELFF. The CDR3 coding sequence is TGTGCCAGCAGCCCTAACGTAAACAGGGTCTATCCCGGGGAGCTGTTTTTT.

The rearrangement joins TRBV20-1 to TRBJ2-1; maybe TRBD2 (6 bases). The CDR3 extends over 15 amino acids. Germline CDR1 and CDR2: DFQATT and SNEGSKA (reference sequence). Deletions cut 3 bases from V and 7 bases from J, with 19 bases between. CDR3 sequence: CSASRNLAPGNEQFF. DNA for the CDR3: TGCAGTGCTAGTCGGAATCTAGCGCCAGGGAATGAGCAGTTCTTC.

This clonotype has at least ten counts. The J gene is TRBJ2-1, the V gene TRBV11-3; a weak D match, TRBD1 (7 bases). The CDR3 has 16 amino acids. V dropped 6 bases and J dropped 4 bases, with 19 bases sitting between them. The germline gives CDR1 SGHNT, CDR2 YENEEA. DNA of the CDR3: TGTGCCAGCAGGACAGGGCTCAGCGGAGGGTACAATGAGCAGTTCTTC. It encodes CASRTGLSGGYNEQFF.

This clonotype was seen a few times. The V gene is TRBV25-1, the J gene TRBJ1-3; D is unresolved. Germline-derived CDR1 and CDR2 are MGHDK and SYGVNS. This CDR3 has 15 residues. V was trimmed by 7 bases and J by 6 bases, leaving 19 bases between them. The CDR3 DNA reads TGTGCCAGCAAAGTCAGCATCCCCTCGGAAAACACCATATATTTT. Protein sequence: CASKVSIPSENTIYF.

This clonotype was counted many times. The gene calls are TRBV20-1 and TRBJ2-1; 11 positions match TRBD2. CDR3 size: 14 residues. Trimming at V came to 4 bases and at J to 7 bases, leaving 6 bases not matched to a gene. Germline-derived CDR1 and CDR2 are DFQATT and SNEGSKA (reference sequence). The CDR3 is CSAITSGRSNEQFF. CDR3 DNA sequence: TGCAGTGCTATCACTAGCGGGAGAAGTAATGAGCAGTTCTTC.

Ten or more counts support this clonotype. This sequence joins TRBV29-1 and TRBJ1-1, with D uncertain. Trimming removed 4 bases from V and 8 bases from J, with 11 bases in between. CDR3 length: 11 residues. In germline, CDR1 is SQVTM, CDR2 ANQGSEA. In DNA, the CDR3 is TGCAGCGTTGGAATTCTCGGGGAAGCTTTCTTT. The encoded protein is CSVGILGEAFF.

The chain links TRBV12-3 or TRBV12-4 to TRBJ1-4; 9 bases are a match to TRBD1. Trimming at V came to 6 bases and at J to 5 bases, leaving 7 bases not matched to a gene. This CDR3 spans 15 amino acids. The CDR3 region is CASRRPGQGNEKLFF. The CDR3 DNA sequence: TGTGCCAGCAGGAGGCCCGGACAGGGGAATGAAAAACTGTTTTTT.

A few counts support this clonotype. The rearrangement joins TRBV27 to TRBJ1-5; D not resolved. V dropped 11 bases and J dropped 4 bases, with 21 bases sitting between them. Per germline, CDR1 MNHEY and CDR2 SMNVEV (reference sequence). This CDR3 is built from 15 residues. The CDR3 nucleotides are TGTGCCCCTACGGTGCGACGGGGAGGGAATCAGCCCCAGCATTTT. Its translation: CAPTVRRGGNQPQHF.

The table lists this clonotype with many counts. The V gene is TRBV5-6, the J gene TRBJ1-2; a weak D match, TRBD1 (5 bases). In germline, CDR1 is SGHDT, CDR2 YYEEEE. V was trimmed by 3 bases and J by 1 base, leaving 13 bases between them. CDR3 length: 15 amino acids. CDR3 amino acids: CASSWWGLRNYGYTF. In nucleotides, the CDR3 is TGTGCCAGCAGCTGGTGGGGACTCCGTAACTATGGCTACACCTTC.

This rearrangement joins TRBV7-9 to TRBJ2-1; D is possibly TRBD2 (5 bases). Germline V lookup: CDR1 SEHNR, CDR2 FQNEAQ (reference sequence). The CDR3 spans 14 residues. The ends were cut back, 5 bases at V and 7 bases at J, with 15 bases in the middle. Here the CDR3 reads CASSDADRGNEQFF. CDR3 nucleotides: TGTGCCAGCAGCGACGCCGACCGGGGAAATGAGCAGTTCTTC.

For the CDR3, the DNA is TGTGCCAGCAGCTCGGCCGTGGTTAGCGGGAACGATGAGCAGTTCTTC. Translating it yields CASSSAVVSGNDEQFF. The rearrangement uses TRBV5-6 and TRBJ2-1; 8 nucleotides align to TRBD2. Germline CDR1 and CDR2: SGHDT and YYEEEE. CDR3 length equals 16 residues. The ends lost 3 bases at V and 8 bases at J; junction bases unmatched: 13. The whole variable domain, remainder taken from reference TRBV5-6 and TRBJ2-1, is DAGVTQSPTHLIKTRGQQVTLRCSPKSGHDTVSWYQQALGQGPQFIFQYYEEEERQRGNFPDRFSGHQFPNYSSELNVNALLLGDSALYLCASSSAVVSGNDEQFFGPGTRLTVL.

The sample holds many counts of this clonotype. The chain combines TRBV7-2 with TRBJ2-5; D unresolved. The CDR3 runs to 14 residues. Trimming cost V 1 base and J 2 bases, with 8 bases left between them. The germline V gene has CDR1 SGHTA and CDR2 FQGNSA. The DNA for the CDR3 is TGTGCCAGCAGCTTAGAACTATCTCAAGAGACCCAGTACTTC. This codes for CASSLELSQETQYF. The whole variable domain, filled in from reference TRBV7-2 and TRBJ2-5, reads GAGVSQSPSNKVTEKGKDVELRCDPISGHTALYWYRQSLGQGLEFLIYFQGNSAPDKSGLPSDRFSAERTGGSVSTLTIQRTQQEDSAVYLCASSLELSQETQYFGPGTRLLVL.

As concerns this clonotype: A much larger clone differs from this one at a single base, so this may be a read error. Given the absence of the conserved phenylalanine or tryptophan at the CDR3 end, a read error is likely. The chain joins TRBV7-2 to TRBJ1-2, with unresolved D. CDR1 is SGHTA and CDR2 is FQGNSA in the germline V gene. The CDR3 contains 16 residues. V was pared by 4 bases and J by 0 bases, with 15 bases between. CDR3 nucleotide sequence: TGTGCCAGCAGCTCGACCGATGACGGGCCTAACTATGGCTACACCCTC. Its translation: CASSSTDDGPNYGYTL.

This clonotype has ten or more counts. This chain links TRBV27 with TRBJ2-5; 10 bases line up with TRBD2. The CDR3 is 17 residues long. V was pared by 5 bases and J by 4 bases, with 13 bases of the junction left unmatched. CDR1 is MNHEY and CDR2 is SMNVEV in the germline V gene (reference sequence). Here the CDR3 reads CASSPRDGLAGVETQYF. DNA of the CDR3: TGTGCCAGCAGTCCCCGGGATGGGCTAGCGGGAGTAGAGACCCAGTACTTC.

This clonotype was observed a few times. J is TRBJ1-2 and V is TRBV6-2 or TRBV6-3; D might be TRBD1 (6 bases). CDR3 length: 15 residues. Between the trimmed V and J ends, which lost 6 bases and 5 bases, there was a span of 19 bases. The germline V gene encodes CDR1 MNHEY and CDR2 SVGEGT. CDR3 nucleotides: TGTGCCAGCAGCCCATCGGGGGCAAGGAGGTATGGCTACACCTTC. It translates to CASSPSGARRYGYTF.

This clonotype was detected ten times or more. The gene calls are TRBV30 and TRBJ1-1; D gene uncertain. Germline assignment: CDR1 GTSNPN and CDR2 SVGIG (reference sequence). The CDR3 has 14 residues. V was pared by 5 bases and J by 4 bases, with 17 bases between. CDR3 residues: CAWGLEQAGTEAFF. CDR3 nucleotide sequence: TGTGCCTGGGGCTTAGAGCAGGCCGGCACTGAAGCTTTCTTT.

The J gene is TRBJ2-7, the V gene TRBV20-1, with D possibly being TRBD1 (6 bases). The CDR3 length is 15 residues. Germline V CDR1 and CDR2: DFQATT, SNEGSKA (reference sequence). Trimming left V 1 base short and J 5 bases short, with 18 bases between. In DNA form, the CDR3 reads TGCAGTGCTAGAGTCCCGCAGGGGCTATGGCACGAGCAGTACTTC. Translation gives CSARVPQGLWHEQYF.

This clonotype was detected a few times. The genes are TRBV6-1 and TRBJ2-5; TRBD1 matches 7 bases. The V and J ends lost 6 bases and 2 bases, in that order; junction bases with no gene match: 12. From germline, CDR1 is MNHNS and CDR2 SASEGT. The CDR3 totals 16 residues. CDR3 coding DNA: TGTGCCAGCAGAACCGACAGGGTCAGAAGTCAAGAGACCCAGTACTTC. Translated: CASRTDRVRSQETQYF.

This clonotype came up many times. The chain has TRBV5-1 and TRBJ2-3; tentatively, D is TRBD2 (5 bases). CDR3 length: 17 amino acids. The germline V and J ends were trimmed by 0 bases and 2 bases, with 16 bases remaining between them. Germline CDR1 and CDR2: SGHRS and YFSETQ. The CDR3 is CASSLAGIEWPTDTQYF. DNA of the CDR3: TGCGCCAGCAGCTTGGCCGGGATCGAGTGGCCCACAGATACGCAGTATTTT.

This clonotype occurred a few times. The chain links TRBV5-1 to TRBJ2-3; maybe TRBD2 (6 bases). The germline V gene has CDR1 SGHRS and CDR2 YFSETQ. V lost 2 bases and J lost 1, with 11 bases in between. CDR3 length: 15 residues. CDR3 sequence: CASSFRRERTDTQYF. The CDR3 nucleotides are TGCGCCAGCAGCTTTAGGAGGGAACGCACAGATACGCAGTATTTT.

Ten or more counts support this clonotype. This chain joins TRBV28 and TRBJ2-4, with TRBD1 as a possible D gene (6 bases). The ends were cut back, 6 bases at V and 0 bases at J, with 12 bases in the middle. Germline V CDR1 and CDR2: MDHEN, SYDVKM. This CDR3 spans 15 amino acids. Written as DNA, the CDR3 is TGTGCCAGCAGACCCCAGGGGCTAGCCAAAAACATTCAGTACTTC. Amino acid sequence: CASRPQGLAKNIQYF.

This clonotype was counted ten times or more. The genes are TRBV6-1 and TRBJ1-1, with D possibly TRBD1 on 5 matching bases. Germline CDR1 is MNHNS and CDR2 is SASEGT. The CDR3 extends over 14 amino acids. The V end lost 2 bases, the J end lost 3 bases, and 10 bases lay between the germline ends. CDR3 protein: CASSETGGDTEAFF. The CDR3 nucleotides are TGTGCCAGCAGTGAAACCGGGGGTGACACTGAAGCTTTCTTT.

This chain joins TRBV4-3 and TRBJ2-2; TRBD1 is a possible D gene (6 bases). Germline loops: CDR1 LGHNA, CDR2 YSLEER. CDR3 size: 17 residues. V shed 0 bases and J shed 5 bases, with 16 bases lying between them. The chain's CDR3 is CASSQEGAGVLTGELFF. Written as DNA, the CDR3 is TGCGCCAGCAGCCAAGAAGGGGCAGGGGTCCTAACCGGGGAGCTGTTTTTT.